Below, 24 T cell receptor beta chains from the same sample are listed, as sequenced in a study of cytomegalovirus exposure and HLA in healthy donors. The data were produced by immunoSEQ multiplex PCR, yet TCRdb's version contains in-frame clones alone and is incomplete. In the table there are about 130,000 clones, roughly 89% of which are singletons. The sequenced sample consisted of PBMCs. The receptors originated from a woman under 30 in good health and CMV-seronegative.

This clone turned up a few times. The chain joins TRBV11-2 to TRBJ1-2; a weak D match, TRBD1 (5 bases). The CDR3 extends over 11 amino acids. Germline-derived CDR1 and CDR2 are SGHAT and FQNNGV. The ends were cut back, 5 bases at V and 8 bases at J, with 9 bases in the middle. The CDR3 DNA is TGTGCCAGCAGCGCCGGGGGAGGCTACACCTTC. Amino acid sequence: CASSAGGGYTF.

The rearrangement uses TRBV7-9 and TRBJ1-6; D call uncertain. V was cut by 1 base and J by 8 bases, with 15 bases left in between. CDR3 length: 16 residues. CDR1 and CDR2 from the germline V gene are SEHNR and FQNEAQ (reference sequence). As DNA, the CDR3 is TGTGCCAGCAGCTTAGATGTGAGGGCAAAGGATTCACCCCTCCACTTT. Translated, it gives CASSLDVRAKDSPLHF. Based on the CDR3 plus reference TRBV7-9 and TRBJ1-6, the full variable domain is DTGVSQNPRHKITKRGQNVTFRCDPISEHNRLYWYRQTLGQGPEFLTYFQNEAQLEKSRLLSDRFSAERPKGSFSTLEIQRTEQGDSAMYLCASSLDVRAKDSPLHFGNGTRLTVT.

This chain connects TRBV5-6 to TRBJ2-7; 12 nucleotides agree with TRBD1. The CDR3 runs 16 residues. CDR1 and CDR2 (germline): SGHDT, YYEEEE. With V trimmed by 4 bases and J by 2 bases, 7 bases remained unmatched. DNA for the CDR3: TGTGCCAGCAGCCTGCCTGGGACAGGGGGCCCCTACGAGCAGTACTTC. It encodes CASSLPGTGGPYEQYF.

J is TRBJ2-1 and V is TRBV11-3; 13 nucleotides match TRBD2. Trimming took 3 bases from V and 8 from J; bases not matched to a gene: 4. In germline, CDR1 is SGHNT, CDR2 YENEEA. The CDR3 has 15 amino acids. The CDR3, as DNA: TGTGCCAGCAGCTTGGGGACTAGCGGGGACCATGAGCAGTTCTTC. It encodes CASSLGTSGDHEQFF. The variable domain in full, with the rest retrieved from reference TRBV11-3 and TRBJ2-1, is EAGVVQSPRYKIIEKKQPVAFWCNPISGHNTLYWYLQNLGQGPELLIRYENEEAVDDSQLPKDRFSAERLKGVDSTLKIQPAELGDSAVYLCASSLGTSGDHEQFFGPGTRLTVL.

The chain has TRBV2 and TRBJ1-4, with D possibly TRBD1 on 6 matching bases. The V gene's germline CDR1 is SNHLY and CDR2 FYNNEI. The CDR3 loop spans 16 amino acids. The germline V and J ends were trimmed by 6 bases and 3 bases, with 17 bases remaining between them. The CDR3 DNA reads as TGTGCCAGCAGAACAAGTACAGGGTTCCCTAATGAAAAACTGTTTTTT. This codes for CASRTSTGFPNEKLFF.

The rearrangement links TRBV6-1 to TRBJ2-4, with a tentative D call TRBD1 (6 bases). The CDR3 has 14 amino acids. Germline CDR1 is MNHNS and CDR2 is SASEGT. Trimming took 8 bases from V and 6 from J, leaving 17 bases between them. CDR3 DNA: TGTGCCAGCTCCCAGGACAGTCTGGGAAACATTCAGTACTTC. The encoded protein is CASSQDSLGNIQYF.

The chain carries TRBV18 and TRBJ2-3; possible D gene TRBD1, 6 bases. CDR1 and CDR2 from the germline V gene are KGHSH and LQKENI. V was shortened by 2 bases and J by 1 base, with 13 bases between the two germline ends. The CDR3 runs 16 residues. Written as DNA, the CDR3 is TGTGCCAGCTCACCAGCGCCGGGACACGGCACAGATACGCAGTATTTT. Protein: CASSPAPGHGTDTQYF.

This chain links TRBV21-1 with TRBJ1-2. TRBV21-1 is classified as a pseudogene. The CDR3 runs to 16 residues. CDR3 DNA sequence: TGTGCCAGCAGCTCCGTCGGGGGGGCAGGGACTTCGGGCTACACCTTC. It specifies CASSSVGGAGTSGYTF.

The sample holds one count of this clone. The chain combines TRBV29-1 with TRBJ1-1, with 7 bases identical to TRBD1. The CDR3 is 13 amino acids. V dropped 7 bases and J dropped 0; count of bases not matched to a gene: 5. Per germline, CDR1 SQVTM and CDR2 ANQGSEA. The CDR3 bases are TGCAGCGAAGAGGGACAGATGAACACTGAAGCTTTCTTT. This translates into CSEEGQMNTEAFF.

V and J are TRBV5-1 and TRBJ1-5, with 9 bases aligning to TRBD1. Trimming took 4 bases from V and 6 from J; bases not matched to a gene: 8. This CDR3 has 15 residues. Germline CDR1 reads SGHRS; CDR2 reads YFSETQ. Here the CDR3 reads CASSPGQGTFQPQHF. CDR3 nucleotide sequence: TGCGCCAGCAGCCCGGGACAGGGCACTTTTCAGCCCCAGCATTTT.

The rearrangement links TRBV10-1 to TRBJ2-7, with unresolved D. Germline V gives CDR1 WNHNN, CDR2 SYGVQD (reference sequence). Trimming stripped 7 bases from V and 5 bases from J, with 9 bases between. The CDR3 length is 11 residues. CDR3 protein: CASMRINEQYF. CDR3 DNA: TGCGCCAGCATGCGGATCAACGAGCAGTACTTC.

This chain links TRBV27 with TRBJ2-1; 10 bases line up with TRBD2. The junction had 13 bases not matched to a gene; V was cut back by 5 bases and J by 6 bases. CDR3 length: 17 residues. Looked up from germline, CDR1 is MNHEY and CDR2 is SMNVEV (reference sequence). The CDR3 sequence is CASSNLAGALSLNEQFF. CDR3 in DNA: TGTGCCAGCAGTAATCTAGCGGGGGCCCTATCCCTCAATGAGCAGTTCTTC.

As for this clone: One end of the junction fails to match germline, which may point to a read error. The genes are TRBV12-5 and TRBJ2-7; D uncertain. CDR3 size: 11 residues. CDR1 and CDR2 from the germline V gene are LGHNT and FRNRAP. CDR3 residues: CASGPGYGQYF. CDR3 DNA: TGTGCTAGTGGACCCGGGTACGGGCAGTACTTC.

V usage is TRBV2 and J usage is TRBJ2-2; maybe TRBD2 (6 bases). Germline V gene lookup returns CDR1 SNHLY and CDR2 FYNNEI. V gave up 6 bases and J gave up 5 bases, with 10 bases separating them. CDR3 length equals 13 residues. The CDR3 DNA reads TGTGCCAGCAGGTTGGAGGGAACCGGGGAGCTGTTTTTT. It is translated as CASRLEGTGELFF.

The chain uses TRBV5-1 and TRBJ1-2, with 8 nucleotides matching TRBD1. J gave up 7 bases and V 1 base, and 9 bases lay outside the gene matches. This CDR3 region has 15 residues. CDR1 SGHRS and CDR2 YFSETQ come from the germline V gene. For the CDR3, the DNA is TGCGCCAGCAGCTTGCCGGGGCAGGGGGCGCCTGGCTACACCTTC. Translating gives CASSLPGQGAPGYTF. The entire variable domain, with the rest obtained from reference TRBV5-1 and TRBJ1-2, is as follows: KAGVTQTPRYLIKTRGQQVTLSCSPISGHRSVSWYQQTPGQGLQFLFEYFSETQRNKGNFPGRFSGRQFSNSRSEMNVSTLELGDSALYLCASSLPGQGAPGYTFGSGTRLTVV.

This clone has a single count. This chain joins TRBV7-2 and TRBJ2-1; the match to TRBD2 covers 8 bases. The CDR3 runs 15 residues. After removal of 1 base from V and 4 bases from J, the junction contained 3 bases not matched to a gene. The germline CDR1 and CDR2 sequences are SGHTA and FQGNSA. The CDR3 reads CASSLEAGAYNEQFF. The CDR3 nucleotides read TGTGCCAGCAGCTTAGAAGCGGGGGCTTACAATGAGCAGTTCTTC.

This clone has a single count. CDR3 in DNA: TGTGCCAGCAGCTTTAGGGTCGGGGTCAGTACTTCACCCCTCCACTTT. This encodes CASSFRVGVSTSPLHF. V is TRBV5-5 and J is TRBJ1-6; D is undetermined. Deletions cut 2 bases from V and 9 bases from J, with 18 bases between. CDR1 SGHKS and CDR2 YYEKEE come from the germline V gene (reference sequence). This CDR3 comprises 16 residues.

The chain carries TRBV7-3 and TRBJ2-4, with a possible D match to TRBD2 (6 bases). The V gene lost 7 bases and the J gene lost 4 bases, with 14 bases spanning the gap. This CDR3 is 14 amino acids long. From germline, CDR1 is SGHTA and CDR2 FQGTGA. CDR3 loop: CASTPSGRKNIQYF. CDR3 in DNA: TGTGCCAGCACCCCGTCAGGGAGGAAAAACATTCAGTACTTC. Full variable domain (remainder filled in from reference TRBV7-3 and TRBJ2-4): GAGVSQTPSNKVTEKGKYVELRCDPISGHTALYWYRQSLGQGPEFLIYFQGTGAADDSGLPNDRFFAVRPEGSVSTLKIQRTERGDSAVYLCASTPSGRKNIQYFGAGTRLSVL.

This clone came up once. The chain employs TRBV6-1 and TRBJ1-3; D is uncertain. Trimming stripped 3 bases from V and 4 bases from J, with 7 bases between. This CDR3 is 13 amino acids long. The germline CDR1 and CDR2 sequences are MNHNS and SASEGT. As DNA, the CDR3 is TGTGCCAGCAGTGAGGCACCCGGAAACACCATATATTTT. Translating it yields CASSEAPGNTIYF.

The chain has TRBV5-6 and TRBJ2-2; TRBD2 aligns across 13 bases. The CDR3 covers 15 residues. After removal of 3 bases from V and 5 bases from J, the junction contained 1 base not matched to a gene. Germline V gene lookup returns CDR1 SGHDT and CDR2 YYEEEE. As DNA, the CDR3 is TGTGCCAGCAGCTGGACTAGCGGGGGTACCGGGGAGCTGTTTTTT. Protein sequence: CASSWTSGGTGELFF.

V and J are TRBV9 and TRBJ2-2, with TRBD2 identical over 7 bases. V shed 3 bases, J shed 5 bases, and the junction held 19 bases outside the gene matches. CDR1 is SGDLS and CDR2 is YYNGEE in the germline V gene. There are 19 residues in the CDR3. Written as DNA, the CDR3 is TGTGCCAGCAGCGCCCACCCGCGGGAGTTGGCGGGGGTTACCGGGGAGCTGTTTTTT. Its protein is CASSAHPRELAGVTGELFF.

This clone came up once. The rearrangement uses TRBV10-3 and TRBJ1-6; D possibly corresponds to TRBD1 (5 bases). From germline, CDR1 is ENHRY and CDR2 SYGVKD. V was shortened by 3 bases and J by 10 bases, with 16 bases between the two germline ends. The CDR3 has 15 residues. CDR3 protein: CAISEIGGVLSPLHF. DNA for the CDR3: TGTGCCATCAGTGAAATTGGGGGGGTTTTGTCACCCCTCCACTTT.

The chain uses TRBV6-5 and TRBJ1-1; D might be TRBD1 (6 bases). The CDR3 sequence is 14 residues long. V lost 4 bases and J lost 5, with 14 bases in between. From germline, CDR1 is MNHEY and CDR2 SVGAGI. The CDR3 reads CASSLGALRTEAFF. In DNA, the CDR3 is TGTGCCAGCAGTTTGGGGGCCTTACGGACTGAAGCTTTCTTT.

Written as DNA, the CDR3 is TGTGCCAGCAGCGTGGGACAGGGGACGGGTTGGCCCCAGCATTTT. Encoded protein: CASSVGQGTGWPQHF. This chain links TRBV7-9 with TRBJ1-5; TRBD1 aligns across 10 bases. The CDR3 totals 15 residues. Germline V gene sequence: CDR1 SEHNR, CDR2 FQNEAQ (reference sequence). V lost 5 bases to trimming and J lost 9 bases; unmatched junction nucleotides: 10. The full variable domain, with the rest looked up from reference TRBV7-9 and TRBJ1-5, is DTGVSQNPRHKITKRGQNVTFRCDPISEHNRLYWYRQTLGQGPEFLTYFQNEAQLEKSRLLSDRFSAERPKGSFSTLEIQRTEQGDSAMYLCASSVGQGTGWPQHFGDGTRLSIL.